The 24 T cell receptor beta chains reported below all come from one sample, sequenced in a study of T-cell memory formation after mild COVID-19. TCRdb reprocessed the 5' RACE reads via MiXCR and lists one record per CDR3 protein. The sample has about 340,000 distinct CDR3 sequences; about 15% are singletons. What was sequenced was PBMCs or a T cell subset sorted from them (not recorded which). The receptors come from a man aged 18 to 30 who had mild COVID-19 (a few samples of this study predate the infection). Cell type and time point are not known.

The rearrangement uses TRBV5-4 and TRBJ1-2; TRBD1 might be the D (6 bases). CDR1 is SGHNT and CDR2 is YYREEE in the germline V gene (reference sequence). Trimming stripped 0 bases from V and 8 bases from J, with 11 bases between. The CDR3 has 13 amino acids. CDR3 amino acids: CASSLEDSWGYTF. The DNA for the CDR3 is TGTGCCAGCAGCTTGGAGGACAGTTGGGGCTACACCTTC.

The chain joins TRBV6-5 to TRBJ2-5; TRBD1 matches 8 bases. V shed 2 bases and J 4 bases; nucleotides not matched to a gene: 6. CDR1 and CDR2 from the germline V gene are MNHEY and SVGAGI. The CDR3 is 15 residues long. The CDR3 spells CASSYQDRGGETQYF. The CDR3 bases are TGTGCCAGCAGTTACCAAGACAGGGGTGGAGAGACCCAGTACTTC.

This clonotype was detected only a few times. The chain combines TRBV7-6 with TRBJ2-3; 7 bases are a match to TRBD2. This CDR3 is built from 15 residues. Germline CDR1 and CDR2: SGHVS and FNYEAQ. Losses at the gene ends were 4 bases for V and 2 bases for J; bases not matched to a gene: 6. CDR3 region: CASSWGGTFTDTQYF. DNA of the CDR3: TGTGCCAGCAGCTGGGGAGGGACCTTCACAGATACGCAGTATTTT.

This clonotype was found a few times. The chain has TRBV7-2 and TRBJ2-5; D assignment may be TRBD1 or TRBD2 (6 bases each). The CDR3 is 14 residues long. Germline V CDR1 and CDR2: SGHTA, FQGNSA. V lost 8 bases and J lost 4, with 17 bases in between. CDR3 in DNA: TGTGCCAGCTTTGGGCTCGGGGGCGGAGAGACCCAGTACTTC. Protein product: CASFGLGGGETQYF.

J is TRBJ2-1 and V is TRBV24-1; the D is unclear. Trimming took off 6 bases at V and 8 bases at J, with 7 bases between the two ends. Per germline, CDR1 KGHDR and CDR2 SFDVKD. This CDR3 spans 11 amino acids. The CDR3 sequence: CATSLGYEQFF. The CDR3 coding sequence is TGTGCCACCAGTTTGGGATATGAGCAGTTCTTC.

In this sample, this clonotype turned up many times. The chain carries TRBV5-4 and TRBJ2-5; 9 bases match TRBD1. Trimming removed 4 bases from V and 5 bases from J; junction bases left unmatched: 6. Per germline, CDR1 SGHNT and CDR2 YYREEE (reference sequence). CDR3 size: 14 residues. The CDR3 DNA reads TGTGCCAGCAGCCTACAGGGGGCTGGGGAGACCCAGTACTTC. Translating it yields CASSLQGAGETQYF.

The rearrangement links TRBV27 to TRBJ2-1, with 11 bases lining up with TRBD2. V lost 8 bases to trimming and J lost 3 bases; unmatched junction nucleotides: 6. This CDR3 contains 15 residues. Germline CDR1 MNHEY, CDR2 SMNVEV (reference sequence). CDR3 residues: CASDVGLAVYNEQFF. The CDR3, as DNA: TGTGCCAGCGATGTGGGACTAGCGGTCTACAATGAGCAGTTCTTC.

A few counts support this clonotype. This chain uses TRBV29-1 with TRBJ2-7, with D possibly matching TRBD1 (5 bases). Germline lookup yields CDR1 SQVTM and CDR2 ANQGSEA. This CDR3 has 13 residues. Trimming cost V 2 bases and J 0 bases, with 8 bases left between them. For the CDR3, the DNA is TGCAGCGTTGAACAGGGTGGCTCCTACGAGCAGTACTTC. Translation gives CSVEQGGSYEQYF.

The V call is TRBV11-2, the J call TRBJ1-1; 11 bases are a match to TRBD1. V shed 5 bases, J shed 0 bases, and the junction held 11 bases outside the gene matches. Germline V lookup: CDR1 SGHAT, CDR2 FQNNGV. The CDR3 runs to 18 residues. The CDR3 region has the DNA TGTGCCAGCAGCACACGGACAGGGGGCTTGTTCATGAACACTGAAGCTTTCTTT. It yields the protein CASSTRTGGLFMNTEAFF.

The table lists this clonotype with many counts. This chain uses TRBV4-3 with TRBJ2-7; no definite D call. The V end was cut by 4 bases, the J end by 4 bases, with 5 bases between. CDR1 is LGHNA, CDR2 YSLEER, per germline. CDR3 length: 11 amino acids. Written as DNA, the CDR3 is TGCGCCAGCAGCCCAAAATACGAGCAGTACTTC. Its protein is CASSPKYEQYF.

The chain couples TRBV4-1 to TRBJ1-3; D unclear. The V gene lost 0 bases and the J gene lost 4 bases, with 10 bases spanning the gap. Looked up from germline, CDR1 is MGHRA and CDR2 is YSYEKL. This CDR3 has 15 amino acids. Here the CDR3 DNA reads TGCGCCAGCAGCCAAGATGTTGGCGTGGGAAACACCATATATTTT. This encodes CASSQDVGVGNTIYF.

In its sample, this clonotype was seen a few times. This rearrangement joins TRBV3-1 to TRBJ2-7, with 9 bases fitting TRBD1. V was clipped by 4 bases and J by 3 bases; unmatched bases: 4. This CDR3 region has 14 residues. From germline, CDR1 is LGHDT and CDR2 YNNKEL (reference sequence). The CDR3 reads CASSPGQGHYEQYV. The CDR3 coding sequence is TGTGCCAGCAGCCCTGGACAGGGGCACTACGAGCAGTACGTC.

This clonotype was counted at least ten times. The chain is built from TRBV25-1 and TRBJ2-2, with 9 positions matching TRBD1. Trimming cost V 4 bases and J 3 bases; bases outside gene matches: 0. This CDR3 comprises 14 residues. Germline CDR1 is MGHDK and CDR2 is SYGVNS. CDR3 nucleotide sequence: TGTGCCAGCAGTGGGACAGGGGACACCGGGGAGCTGTTTTTT. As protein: CASSGTGDTGELFF.

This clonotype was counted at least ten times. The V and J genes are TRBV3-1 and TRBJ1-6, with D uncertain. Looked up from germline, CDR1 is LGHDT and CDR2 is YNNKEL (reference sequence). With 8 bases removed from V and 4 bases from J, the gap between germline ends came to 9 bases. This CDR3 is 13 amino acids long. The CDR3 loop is CASGYSYNSPLHF. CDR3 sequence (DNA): TGTGCCAGCGGCTACAGTTATAATTCACCCCTCCACTTT.

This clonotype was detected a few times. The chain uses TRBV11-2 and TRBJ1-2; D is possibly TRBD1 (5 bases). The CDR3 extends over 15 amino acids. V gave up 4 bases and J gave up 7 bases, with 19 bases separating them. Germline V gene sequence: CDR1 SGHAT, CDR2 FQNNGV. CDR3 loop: CASSSRGSGMGGYTF. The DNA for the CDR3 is TGTGCCAGCAGCTCTCGGGGCTCTGGAATGGGTGGCTACACCTTC. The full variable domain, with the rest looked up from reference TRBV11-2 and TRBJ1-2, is EAGVAQSPRYKIIEKRQSVAFWCNPISGHATLYWYQQILGQGPKLLIQFQNNGVVDDSQLPKDRFSAERLKGVDSTLKIQPAKLEDSAVYLCASSSRGSGMGGYTFGSGTRLTVV.

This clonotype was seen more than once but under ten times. The CDR3 DNA reads TGTGCCAGCAGCGATGGACAGGGGGCAAAACTGCATGGCTACACCTTC. This gives the protein CASSDGQGAKLHGYTF. The chain uses TRBV9 and TRBJ1-2; TRBD1 agrees at 11 bases. This CDR3 is built from 16 residues. V dropped 3 bases and J dropped 6; count of bases not matched to a gene: 10. Looked up from germline, CDR1 is SGDLS and CDR2 is YYNGEE.

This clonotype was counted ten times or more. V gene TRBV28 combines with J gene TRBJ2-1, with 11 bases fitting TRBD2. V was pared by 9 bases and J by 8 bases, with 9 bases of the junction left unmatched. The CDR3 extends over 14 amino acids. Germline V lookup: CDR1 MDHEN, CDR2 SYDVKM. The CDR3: CASRLAGFLHEQFF. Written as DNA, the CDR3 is TGTGCCAGTAGACTAGCGGGGTTCCTCCATGAGCAGTTCTTC.

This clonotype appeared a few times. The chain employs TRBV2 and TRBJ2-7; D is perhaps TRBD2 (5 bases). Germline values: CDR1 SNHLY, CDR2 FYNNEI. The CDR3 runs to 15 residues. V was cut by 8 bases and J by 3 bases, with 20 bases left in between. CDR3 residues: CASLHFPGSDYEQYF. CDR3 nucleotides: TGTGCCAGCCTGCATTTCCCGGGGTCCGACTACGAGCAGTACTTC.

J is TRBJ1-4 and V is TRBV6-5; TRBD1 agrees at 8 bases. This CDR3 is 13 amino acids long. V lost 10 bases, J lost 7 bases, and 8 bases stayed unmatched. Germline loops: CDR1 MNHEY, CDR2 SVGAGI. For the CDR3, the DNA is TGTGCCACCCAACAGGGGGGAGGTGAAAAACTGTTTTTT. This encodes CATQQGGGEKLFF.

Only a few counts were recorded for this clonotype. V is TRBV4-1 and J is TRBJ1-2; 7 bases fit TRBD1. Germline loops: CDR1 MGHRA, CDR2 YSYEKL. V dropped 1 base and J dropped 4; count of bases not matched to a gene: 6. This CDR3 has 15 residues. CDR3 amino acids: CASSQGRQGSYGYTF. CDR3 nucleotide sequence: TGCGCCAGCAGCCAAGGCCGACAGGGTAGCTATGGCTACACCTTC.

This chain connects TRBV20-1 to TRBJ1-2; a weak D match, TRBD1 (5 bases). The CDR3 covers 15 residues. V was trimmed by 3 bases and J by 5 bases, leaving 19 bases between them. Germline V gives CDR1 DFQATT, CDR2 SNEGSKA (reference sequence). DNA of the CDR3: TGCAGTGCTAGTCAGATCGGACAATCATCTTATGGCTACACCTTC. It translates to CSASQIGQSSYGYTF.

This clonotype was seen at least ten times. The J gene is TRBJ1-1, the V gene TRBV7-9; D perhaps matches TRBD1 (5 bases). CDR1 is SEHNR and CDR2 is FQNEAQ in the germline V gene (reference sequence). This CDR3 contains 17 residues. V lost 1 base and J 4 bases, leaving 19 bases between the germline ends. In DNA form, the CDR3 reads TGTGCCAGCAGCTTAGGGGGGGTCGGCAGGGCCGGCACTGAAGCTTTCTTT. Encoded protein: CASSLGGVGRAGTEAFF.

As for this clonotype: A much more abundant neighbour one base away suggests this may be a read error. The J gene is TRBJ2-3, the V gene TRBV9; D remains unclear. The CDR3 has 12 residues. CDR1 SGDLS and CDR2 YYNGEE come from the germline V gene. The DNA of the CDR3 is TGTGACAGCAGCGTAGTGGAAGATACGCAGTATTTT. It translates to CDSSVVEDTQYF.

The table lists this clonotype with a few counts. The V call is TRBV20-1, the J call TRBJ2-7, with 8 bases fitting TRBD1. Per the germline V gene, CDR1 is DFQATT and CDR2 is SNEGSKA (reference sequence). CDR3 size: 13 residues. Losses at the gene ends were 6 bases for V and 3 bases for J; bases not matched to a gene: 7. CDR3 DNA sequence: TGCAGTGCCCAAACCGACAGGGGCTACGAGCAGTACGTC. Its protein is CSAQTDRGYEQYV.